Sequencing of this T cell receptor (beta chain) was carried out in a study of beta chain features in type 1 diabetes. Overall study results and limits: Type 1 diabetes patients had moderately but significantly shorter TCRB CDR3s in all four CD4+ subsets.

Blood was drawn once from each donor into heparinised tubes. The draws averaged about 120 mL. The trim removed 11 bases at V and 4 bases at J, leaving 6 bases unmatched. CDR1 is MNHNS, CDR2 SASEGT, per germline. This CDR3 comprises 13 residues. To note about this clone: Its matching antigen is unknown.

Expressed TCRB transcripts were sequenced, since all the RNA that had been isolated was reverse transcribed. TCRdb's table, derived via immunoSEQ multiplex PCR, lists solely in-frame clones and lacks some. The sample has about 170,000 clones, 6% to 9% seen once. V is TRBV6-1 and J is TRBJ2-3; TRBD2 aligns across 10 bases. This receptor was obtained from a man in his late teens or twenties with type 1 diabetes. Sequenced: central memory CD4+ T cells from blood. The chain's CDR3 is CACSSGGPDTQYF. CDR3 coding DNA: TGTGCCTGCTCTAGCGGGGGCCCAGATACGCAGTATTTT.